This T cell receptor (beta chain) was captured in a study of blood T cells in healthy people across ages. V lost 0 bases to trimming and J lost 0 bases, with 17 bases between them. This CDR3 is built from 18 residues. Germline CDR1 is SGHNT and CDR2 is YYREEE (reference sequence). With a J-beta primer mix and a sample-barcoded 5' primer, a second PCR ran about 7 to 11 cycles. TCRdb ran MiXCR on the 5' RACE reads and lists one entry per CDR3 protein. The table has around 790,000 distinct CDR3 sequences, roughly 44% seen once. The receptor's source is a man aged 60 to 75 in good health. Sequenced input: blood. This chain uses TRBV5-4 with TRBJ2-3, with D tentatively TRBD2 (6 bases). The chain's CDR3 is CASSLGGVRRGSTDTQYF. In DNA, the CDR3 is TGTGCCAGCAGCTTGGGAGGGGTCCGGCGGGGAAGCACAGATACGCAGTATTTT. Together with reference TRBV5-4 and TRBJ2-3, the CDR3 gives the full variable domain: ETGVTQSPTHLIKTRGQQVTLRCSSQSGHNTVSWYQQALGQGPQFIFQYYREEENGRGNFPPRFSGLQFPNYSSELNVNALELDDSALYLCASSLGGVRRGSTDTQYFGPGTRLTVL.